This T cell receptor beta chain appears in the sequencing data of a study of PD-1 blockade in classical Hodgkin lymphoma (dated by TCRdb to the early 2020s). Study-wide context: Nivolumab dosing was 3 mg/kg intravenously every 2 weeks, continuing until either disease progression or unacceptable toxicity. The study used CyTOF and TCR beta sequencing to define a peripheral blood immune signature of response to PD-1 blockade in classical Hodgkin lymphoma. The research as a whole found: Baseline TCR diversity was reported to be lower in newly diagnosed patients than in healthy donors, and even lower in relapsed/refractory patients. Trial patients achieving complete response had baseline diversity similar to newly diagnosed patients, whereas partial responders and progressors had significantly lower diversity. A significant rise by C4D1 was seen in CD4+ but not CD8+ TCR diversity (p=0.0027 vs p=0.16), with the rise being most apparent in complete responders (p=0.02). Lower diversity was observed in patients in whom nivolumab was started less than 1 year after ASCT, and these patients were excluded from later analyses so that confounding by immune reconstitution would be avoided. The study was limited to a single clinical trial cohort, and causes of repertoire differences, possibly disease activity or prior therapy, remained undefined.

Per the publication, the time point label means: cycle 4 day 1 (C4D1), after 5 to 7 weeks of nivolumab. Every trial patient had relapsed after autologous stem cell transplantation, and cohorts A, B and C differed in prior brentuximab vedotin exposure. The trial cohort was composed of roughly 60 patients with relapsed/refractory classical Hodgkin lymphoma, for whom complete response, partial response or progressive disease was recorded as best overall response. In the multi-cohort phase II CheckMate 205 trial, trial patients received single-agent nivolumab. An independent review committee assessed best overall response by applying the 2007 International Working Group response criteria. Trial PBMCs were collected immediately before nivolumab initiation (C1D1) and during therapy at cycle 2 day 1 and cycle 4 day 1. Peripheral blood was collected in 8 mL Vacutainer Cell Preparation Tubes, from which PBMCs were isolated by centrifugation and then cryopreserved.

Genomic DNA was extracted with the Qiagen DNeasy kit from unsorted PBMCs and from negatively selected CD4+ and CD8+ fractions. TCR beta CDR3 regions were amplified by immunoSEQ multiplex PCR using primers annealing to V and J segments. Amplification bias was minimized using a synthetic immune receptor repertoire, and residual bias was removed computationally after sequencing. From the authors' description of their analysis: Custom Python scripts were used to quantify repertoire diversity as the Shannon entropy index. Unsorted, CD4+ and CD8+ repertoires were analyzed separately, except for combined analyses in which CD4+ and CD8+ sequences were merged in silico. A clone counted as expanded when the clone's frequency after treatment rose at least 2-fold relative to C1D1, and clones undetected at baseline were given a pseudocount of 0.5. Clones with 0 or 1 copy at C1D1 were classified as singleton clones, and clones with 2 or more copies were classified as non-singleton clones. Clones expanded in unsorted samples were assigned a CD4+, CD8+ or unknown annotation through matching of protein sequences in sorted samples from the same patient. Diversity changes from C1D1 to C4D1 were tested in paired samples using Wilcoxon tests. TCRdb carries this immuneACCESS record with in-frame sequences only. Its versions omit some clonotypes, under half of them owing to an unresolved V gene in the studies checked, with the rest unexplained. V and J calls and clone size are as listed in that table; D and trimming were resolved from the DNA. For this sample there are some 45,000 clones; around 78% appear just once. 30% to 45% of the sample goes to the ten largest clones.

Concerning this clone: The target of this receptor is not known. No per-base quality is available; no much larger clone lies one base away.

The clonotype comes from a human donor with classical Hodgkin lymphoma. Sequenced material: peripheral blood mononuclear cells (PBMCs), taken before the fourth cycle of nivolumab.

Here is the DNA: TGTGCCAGCAGTGGGACTAGCGGTGGGACCCAGTACTTC. Its translation is CASSGTSGGTQYF. The chain joins TRBV2 to TRBJ2-5; 10 nucleotides in the junction match TRBD2. Looking up the germline V gene yields CDR1 SNHLY and CDR2 FYNNEI. Spanning cysteine to phenylalanine, the CDR3 consists of 13 amino acids. Just the 39-base CDR3 DNA is kept, in frame starting at base 1. V is cut back by 4 bases and J by 7 bases, with 3 bases in the junction unmatched.